The text below deals with one TCR beta chain. The antigen this receptor binds is unknown. No much larger clone exists at a distance of one base, and base qualities are not known. The data stem from a study of cytomegalovirus exposure and HLA in healthy donors (dated by TCRdb to 2016 to 2017). A note on the overall study: In an earlier analysis of some 610 of the donors, 276 Gb of sequence data and 90 million to 120 million unique TCR beta sequences from 150 million to 200 million T cells were reported. An earlier analysis of around 580 of the donors used high-throughput TCR beta sequencing to judge whether each TCR beta V gene segment behaved as functional or pseudogenic. A later analysis re-analyzed previously published TCR beta repertoires from 666 donors and added high-resolution HLA genotyping to study TCR occurrence patterns. In the later analysis, no new phenotypic data were used to find candidate immune exposures; instead, reliance was placed on TCR beta sequences and their occurrence across donors. Among the roughly 400 genotyped donors, 81% belonged to the genetic ancestry cluster associated with self-reported Caucasian donors. Among about 360 genotyped donors of the cohort, an average of about 240,000 unique TCR beta nucleotide sequences were sequenced per donor, 15% to 20% of them non-productive. To predict cytomegalovirus infection status, the study brought together high-throughput TCR immunosequencing, statistical association of individual TCRs with disease status, and machine learning. The T cell repertoires of some 700 subjects were profiled by immunosequencing and related to cytomegalovirus serostatus. HLA typing included class I and class II loci at four-digit resolution. A later genetic analysis used genome-wide SNP genotypes for about 55% of the 666 donors, treating that subset as a discovery cohort. Several DR-DQ haplotypes were handled as single units for association and clustering, since linkage in the cohort was strong. Donor age, sex, ethnicity and CMV serostatus were compiled together with the repertoire data. Along with the roughly 700-subject first cohort, a separate validation cohort of over 90 different subjects was used. An early release that covered some 630 HLA-typed donors contained approximately 300 gigabases of sequencing data and 70 million to 100 million unique TCR sequences. All discovery cohort repertoires had been generated on a single sequencing platform. The aim of the study was to test whether cataloging public T cell receptors could identify signatures of past pathogen exposure. Typing coverage differed by locus: A, B, C, DRB1 and DQB1 were typed in about 620-640 donors, DQA1 in about 550, DPA1 in around 580, and DPB1 in 472. What the work shows at the level of the full study, not this receptor alone: Some IMGT-functional V segments, including TRBV6-2 and TRBV6-3, could not be told apart with the 87-base-pair reads, so those segments were excluded. In vitro tests confirmed that a few of the cytomegalovirus-associated TCR beta chains recognize cytomegalovirus antigens. In the study, approximately 160 TCR beta chains were listed as associated with cytomegalovirus. HLA typing was unavailable for some donors at each locus, so association tests used only the typed subset. Because counts were too low, seventeen rarely observed V segments, including chromosome 9 orphons, were left out of the earlier analysis of 587 of the donors. Specific HLA alleles were associated with 16,951 TCR beta sequences at a false discovery rate of 0.05 in a later analysis. According to the authors, the approach could potentially be generalized to other disease states and immunological phenotypes. Compared with the approximately 720-donor mean, donors in an Asian-associated ancestry cluster had fewer N-insertions in productive TCRs, according to a later genetic analysis. In a later analysis, most CMV-associated TCR beta chains were found to appear HLA-restricted, with HLA associations seemingly driven largely by CMV exposure. Most TCR sequences were observed very rarely across donors, whereas some public TCRs were present in many individuals. In a later analysis, the rate of TCR association differed among HLA loci, with DRB1 alleles having the most associated TCRs and HLA-C alleles having the fewest. A later analysis found that HLA-associated TCR beta chains were more clonally expanded and had lower generation probabilities than equally common non-associated chains. An earlier analysis of approximately 540 of the donors showed that most TCR beta V segments appeared in productive rearrangements either about 87% or about 30% of the time, which broadly matched IMGT annotations. A later genetic analysis associated a missense DCLRE1C variant with V-gene and J-gene trimming of TCR beta chains, and an independent cohort replicated the association. For the cohort, immune exposure information was limited to CMV serostatus. In both the original and validation cohorts, the classifier was reported to diagnose cytomegalovirus status with high specificity and sensitivity. Only TCR beta chains were sequenced in this cohort, and the absence of alpha or paired-chain data limited detectable features. A further reported finding was that TCR beta sequences accurately predicted the HLA-A and HLA-B alleles for most subjects in the first cohort. Roughly uniform sequencing depth across donors was assumed in presence/absence analyses, although this assumption may not hold. Linkage disequilibrium might explain the correlated functional status among segregating V segments, but an unknown experimental factor could not be ruled out. Strong co-occurrence of HLA alleles, especially DR and DQ, made assigning TCR associations to individual alleles difficult. A group of highly shared sequence variants was considered likely to be a technical artifact of the sequencing pipeline. Several of the top co-occurrence clusters appeared to be linked to parvovirus B19, influenza, CMV and Epstein-Barr virus, according to a later analysis.

According to the germline V gene (reference sequence), CDR1 reads GTSNPN and CDR2 reads SVGIG. The CDR3, cysteine through phenylalanine, is 13 amino acids long. Only the CDR3 portion is preserved as DNA: 39 bases, with reading frame beginning at the first base. V is pruned by 6 bases and J by 3 bases, leaving 4 bases of the junction without a gene match. The library was generated by the immunoSEQ multiplex PCR assay. For the multiplex PCR, a mixture combining 60 forward primers for TCR Vbeta segments and 13 reverse primers for TCR Jbeta segments was used. The CDR3 region of rearranged TCR beta genes was amplified from genomic DNA with a multiplex PCR assay. The Illumina HiSeq System was used to sequence the amplified TCR beta libraries as 87-base-pair reads. Per the authors' processing: A later analysis counted tens of millions of unique TCR beta chains across the 640 or so repertoires, and 9.5 million to 11 million of these chains were shared by at least two donors. Raw reads were error-corrected and collapsed into unique sequences with a nearest-neighbor algorithm that merged closely related sequences to remove PCR and sequencing errors. V, D and J gene segments were assigned by aligning CDR3 sequences to IMGT reference sequences. For a sequence to be retained, at least a six-nucleotide match to both a V gene segment and a J gene segment was required. A rearrangement was called productive if the CDR3 had no stop codons and remained in frame with V and J, and every other rearrangement was called non-productive. CDR3 was defined according to IMGT convention as the region running from the second conserved V-encoded cysteine to the conserved J-encoded phenylalanine. The earlier analysis of about 620 of the donors excluded sequences that lacked an unambiguous match to a single V gene segment. In an earlier analysis of a few hundred of the donors, V segments were called functional above 56.7% productive rearrangements and were called segregating when the between-donor standard deviation exceeded 5%. To diagnose cytomegalovirus status from the catalog of TCR beta chain sequences, a statistical classification framework was built. In a later analysis, V and J genes were assigned by comparing TCR nucleotide sequences against IMGT/GENE-DB human TR gene sequences. The TCRdist pipeline was used in a later analysis to assign CDR3 sequences and most-parsimonious VDJ recombination scenarios. In a later analysis, each TCR beta chain was defined by its CDR3 amino acid sequence together with its V-gene family, and reads without a unique V-gene family were excluded. To address suspected cross-contamination and a sequencing artifact, a later analysis removed around 590 highly shared, low-generation-probability nucleotide sequences. In a later analysis, a clonal expansion index for each public chain was calculated from normalized within-repertoire ranks of inferred template counts. In a later analysis, generation probabilities were computed using a VDJ recombination model fitted to out-of-frame rearrangements, and the results were checked against IGoR. A later analysis scored TCR-TCR, TCR-HLA and TCR-CMV co-occurrence with hypergeometric tests, applying a repertoire-size bias correction to TCR pairs. To estimate false discovery rates, a later analysis permuted the HLA or CMV assignments 20 times. In a later analysis, co-occurring TCRs were grouped using DBSCAN, and TCRdist sequence similarity was added for clustering within HLA-allele-positive subsets. For co-occurrence clustering, repertoires with fewer than 30,000 or more than 120,000 public chains were excluded, along with roughly 5 repertoires with anomalous nucleotide sharing. As stored in TCRdb, this immuneACCESS dataset retains in-frame rearrangements with V and J assigned. A fraction of the clones does not appear; measured against another copy, unresolved V genes explain less than half of the discrepancy, and the remainder lacks a known reason. That table is the source of V, J and clone size, and D and trimming were worked out from the DNA. Counted in this sample were around 200,000 clones; 75% to 85% of them appeared once. The ten largest make up 2.5% to 3.5% of the sample.

In total, approximately 700 healthy bone marrow donors made up the cohort. At the time of sampling, every cohort member was nominally healthy, though immune exposures that went unrecorded were likely present. The donor tested CMV seronegative, placing the donor among the 350 or so seronegative members of the cohort. A peripheral blood sample was provided by each donor, and peripheral blood mononuclear cells were used for TCR beta sequencing. The Qiagen DNeasy Blood Extraction Kit was used to extract genomic DNA from the blood cell samples. This sequence was found in a middle-aged woman in good health and CMV-seronegative. The sample consisted of PBMCs. The rearranged chain carries TRBV30 and TRBJ1-5; 8 nucleotides in the junction match TRBD1. The bases read TGTGCCTGTACGACAGGGGCCAATCAGCCCCAGCATTTT. Its translation is CACTTGANQPQHF.